The next 5 T cell receptor beta chains were all read from a single sample in a study of tumor-infiltrating lymphocytes in primary liver carcinoma. Co-extracted RNA and DNA came from roughly 20-30 mg of unsorted bulk tissue. The authors made TCR beta cDNA from approximately 500 ng total RNA with a constant-region primer. Libraries of TCR beta came from three nested multiplex PCR rounds with slightly modified ARM-PCR. Both of the initial two PCR rounds ran for approximately 11 cycles and employed TRBV1-TRBV30 forward primers alongside a C-beta reverse primer. TCRdb reanalysed the multiplex PCR reads using MiXCR and keeps one entry per CDR3 protein. The data contain 85,000 to 100,000 distinct CDR3 sequences, roughly 70% of them singletons. The material sequenced was tumor-adjacent normal liver tissue. Receptors were obtained from a man aged 35 to 55 with primary liver carcinoma and hepatitis B virus infection.

V usage is TRBV11-2 and J usage is TRBJ2-7; TRBD2 agrees at 13 bases. CDR3 length: 16 amino acids. CDR1 and CDR2 from the germline V gene are SGHAT and FQNNGV. V trimming: 4 bases; J trimming: 3 bases; junction bases outside the gene matches: 6. The CDR3 reads CASSSGLAGDRYEQYF. DNA of the CDR3: TGTGCCAGCAGCTCAGGACTAGCGGGAGATCGCTACGAGCAGTACTTC.

Comments on this clonotype: Being one base from a much bigger clone, this may be a read error. The CDR3 protein is CASSQGGQRFYERYF. The DNA of the CDR3 is TGTGCCAGCAGTCAAGGGGGACAGCGGTTCTACGAGCGGTACTTC. The chain carries TRBV6-5 and TRBJ2-7, with 7 bases lining up with TRBD1. CDR1 is MNHEY, CDR2 SVGAGI, per germline. The CDR3 consists of 15 residues.

As to this clonotype: A much larger clone lies a single base off, so this may be a read error. V usage is TRBV4-1 and J usage is TRBJ2-2; a weak D match, TRBD2 (6 bases). The CDR3 totals 13 residues. V lost 3 bases and J lost 7, with 9 bases in between. The germline gives CDR1 MGHRA, CDR2 YSYEKL. The CDR3 sequence is CASSHGAGGELFF. For the CDR3, the DNA is TGCGCCAGCAGCCATGGAGCGGGCGGGGAGCTGTTTTTT.

To note about this clonotype: This may stem from a read error, because a much larger clone lies one nucleotide away. This sequence joins TRBV7-9 and TRBJ2-7; 12 nucleotides line up with TRBD1. This CDR3 has 15 amino acids. CDR1 and CDR2 from the germline V gene are SEHNR and FQNEAQ (reference sequence). CDR3 in DNA: TGTGCCAGCAGACCACCGGGACAGGGGGCGGGTGAGCGGTACTTC. Amino acid sequence: CASRPPGQGAGERYF. Supplemented by reference TRBV7-9 and TRBJ2-7, the full variable domain reads DTGVSQNPRHKITKRGQNVTFRCDPISEHNRLYWYRQTLGQGPEFLTYFQNEAQLEKSRLLSDRFSAERPKGSFSTLEIQRTEQGDSAMYLCASRPPGQGAGERYFGPGTRLTVT.

This clonotype was counted at least ten times. The rearrangement joins TRBV29-1 to TRBJ2-1; TRBD2 might be the D (5 bases). Trimming took off 7 bases at V and 4 bases at J, with 14 bases between the two ends. This CDR3 comprises 13 residues. Germline V gene data show CDR1 as SQVTM and CDR2 as ANQGSEA. This CDR3 reads CSGQQDFYNEQFF. CDR3 bases: TGCAGCGGTCAGCAGGACTTTTACAATGAGCAGTTCTTC.